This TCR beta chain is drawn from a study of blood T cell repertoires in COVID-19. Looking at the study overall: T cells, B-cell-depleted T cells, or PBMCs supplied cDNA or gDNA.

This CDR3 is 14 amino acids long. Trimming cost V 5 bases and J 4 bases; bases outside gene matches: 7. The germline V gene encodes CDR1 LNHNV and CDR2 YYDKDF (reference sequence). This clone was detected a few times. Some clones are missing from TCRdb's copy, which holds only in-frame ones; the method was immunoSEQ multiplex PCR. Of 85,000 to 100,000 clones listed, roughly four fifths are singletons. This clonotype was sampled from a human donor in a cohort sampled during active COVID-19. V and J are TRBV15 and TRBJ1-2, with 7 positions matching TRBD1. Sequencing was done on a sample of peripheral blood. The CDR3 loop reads CATSPLGTVYGYTF. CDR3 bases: TGTGCCACCAGCCCTCTGGGGACAGTCTATGGCTACACCTTC.